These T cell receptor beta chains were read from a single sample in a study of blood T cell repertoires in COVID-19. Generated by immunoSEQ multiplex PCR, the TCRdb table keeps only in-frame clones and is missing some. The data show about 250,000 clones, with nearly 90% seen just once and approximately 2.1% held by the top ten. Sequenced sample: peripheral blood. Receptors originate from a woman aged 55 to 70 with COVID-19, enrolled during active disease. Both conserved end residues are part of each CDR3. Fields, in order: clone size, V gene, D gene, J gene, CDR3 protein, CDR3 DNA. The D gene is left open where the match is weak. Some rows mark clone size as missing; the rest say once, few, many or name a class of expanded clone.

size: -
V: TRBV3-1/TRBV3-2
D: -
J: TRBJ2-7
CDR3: CASSHLAVSYEQYF
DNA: TGTGCCAGCAGCCATTTGGCAGTCTCCTACGAGCAGTACTTC

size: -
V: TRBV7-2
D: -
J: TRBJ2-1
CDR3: CASSLDQGFGNEQFF
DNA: TGTGCCAGCAGTTTAGATCAGGGGTTCGGTAATGAGCAGTTCTTC

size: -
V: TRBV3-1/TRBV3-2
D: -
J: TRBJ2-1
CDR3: CASSQARQRQFF
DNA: TGTGCCAGCAGCCAAGCCAGGCAACGGCAGTTCTTC

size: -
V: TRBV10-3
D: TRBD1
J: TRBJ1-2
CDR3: CAISAPGQGNGYTF
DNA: TGTGCCATCAGTGCCCCGGGACAGGGGAATGGCTACACCTTC

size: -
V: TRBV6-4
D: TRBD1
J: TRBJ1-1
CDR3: CASRTGTGGSEAFF
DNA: TGTGCCAGCAGAACCGGGACAGGGGGTTCTGAAGCTTTCTTT

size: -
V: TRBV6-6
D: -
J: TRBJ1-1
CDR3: CASNRPRTEAFF
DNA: TGTGCCAGCAACCGGCCGCGGACTGAAGCTTTCTTT

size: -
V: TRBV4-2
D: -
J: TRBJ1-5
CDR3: CASSQDAAYSNQPQHF
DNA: TGTGCCAGCAGCCAAGATGCAGCGTATAGCAATCAGCCCCAGCATTTT

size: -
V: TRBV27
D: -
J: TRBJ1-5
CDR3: CASSSGQTTSNQPQHF
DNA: TGTGCCAGCAGTTCAGGACAGACAACTAGCAATCAGCCCCAGCATTTT

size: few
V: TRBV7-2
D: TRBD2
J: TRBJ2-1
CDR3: CASSLVGLAGRNEQFF
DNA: TGTGCCAGCAGCTTAGTTGGACTAGCGGGGAGGAATGAGCAGTTCTTC

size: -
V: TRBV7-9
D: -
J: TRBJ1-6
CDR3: CASSLRGGNSPLHF
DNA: TGTGCCAGCAGCTTAAGAGGGGGTAATTCACCCCTCCACTTT

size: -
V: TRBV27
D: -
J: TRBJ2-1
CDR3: CASSERTATYNEQFF
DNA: TGTGCCAGCAGTGAGCGGACGGCCACCTACAATGAGCAGTTCTTC

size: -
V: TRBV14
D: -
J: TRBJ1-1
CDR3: CASSPLNGGLGGKVFF
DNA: TGTGCCAGCAGCCCCCTAAATGGAGGTTTGGGGGGTAAGGTTTTCTTT

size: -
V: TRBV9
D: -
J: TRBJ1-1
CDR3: CASSVDGSDTEAFF
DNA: TGTGCCAGCAGCGTAGACGGGAGCGACACTGAAGCTTTCTTT

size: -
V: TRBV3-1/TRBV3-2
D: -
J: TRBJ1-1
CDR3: CASSPIAAAAEAFF
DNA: TGTGCCAGCAGCCCTATCGCGGCTGCTGCTGAAGCTTTCTTT

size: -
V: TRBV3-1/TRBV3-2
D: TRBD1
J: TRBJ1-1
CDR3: CASSYRGTMNTEAFF
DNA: TGTGCCAGCAGCTACAGGGGGACGATGAACACTGAAGCTTTCTTT

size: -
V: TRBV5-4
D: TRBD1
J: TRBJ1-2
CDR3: CASSRTGTDGYTF
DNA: TGTGCCAGCAGCAGGACAGGGACTGATGGCTACACCTTC

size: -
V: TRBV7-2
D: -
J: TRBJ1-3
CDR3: CASSLDTPRASGNTIYF
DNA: TGTGCCAGCAGCTTAGATACGCCGAGGGCCTCTGGAAACACCATATATTTT

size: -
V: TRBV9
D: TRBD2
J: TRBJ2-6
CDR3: CASSVLAGGASGANVLTF
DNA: TGTGCCAGCAGCGTCCTAGCGGGGGGCGCCTCTGGGGCCAACGTCCTGACTTTC

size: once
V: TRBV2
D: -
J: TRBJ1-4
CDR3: CASSGLRAGEKLFF
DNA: TGTGCCAGCAGTGGGTTGAGGGCTGGTGAAAAACTGTTTTTT

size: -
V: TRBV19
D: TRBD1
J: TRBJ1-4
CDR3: CASSIGDRSATNEKLFF
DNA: TGTGCCAGTAGTATAGGGGACAGATCCGCAACTAATGAAAAACTGTTTTTT

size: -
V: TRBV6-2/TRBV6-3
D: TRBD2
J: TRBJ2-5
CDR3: CASSLHRLAGQETQYF
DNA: TGTGCCAGCAGTCTCCACAGACTAGCGGGACAAGAGACCCAGTACTTC

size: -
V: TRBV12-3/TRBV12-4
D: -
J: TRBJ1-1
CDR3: CASSVDSLRAFF
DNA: TGTGCCAGCAGTGTGGACAGCCTGAGGGCTTTCTTT

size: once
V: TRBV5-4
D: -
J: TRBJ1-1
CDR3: CASSLDWGPATEAFF
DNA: TGTGCCAGCAGCTTGGACTGGGGGCCGGCCACTGAAGCTTTCTTT

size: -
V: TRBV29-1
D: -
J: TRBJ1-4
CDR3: CSVRLLREQDINKATNEKLFF
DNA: TGCAGCGTTCGCCTCCTCCGCGAACAGGATATTAACAAAGCAACTAATGAAAAACTGTTTTTT

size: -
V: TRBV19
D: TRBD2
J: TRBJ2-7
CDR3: CASSIIRGASGFHEQYF
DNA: TGTGCCAGTAGTATTATTCGCGGGGCTAGCGGATTCCACGAGCAGTACTTC

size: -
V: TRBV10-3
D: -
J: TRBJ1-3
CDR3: CAIRTFDSSYGNTIYF
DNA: TGTGCCATCAGAACCTTTGACAGCTCTTACGGAAACACCATATATTTT

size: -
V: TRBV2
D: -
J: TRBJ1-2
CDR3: CASSSLNYGYTF
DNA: TGTGCCAGCAGCAGTCTTAACTATGGCTACACCTTC

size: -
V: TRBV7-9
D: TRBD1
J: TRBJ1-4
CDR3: CASSLSNRGREKLFF
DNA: TGTGCCAGCAGCTTATCCAACAGGGGGAGGGAAAAACTGTTTTTT

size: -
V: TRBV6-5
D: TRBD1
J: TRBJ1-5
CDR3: CASTPGQGNYQPQHF
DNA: TGTGCCAGCACCCCGGGACAGGGCAATTATCAGCCCCAGCATTTT

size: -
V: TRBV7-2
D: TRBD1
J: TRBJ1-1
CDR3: CASSLRTGGTEAFF
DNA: TGTGCCAGCAGCTTACGGACAGGGGGCACTGAAGCTTTCTTT

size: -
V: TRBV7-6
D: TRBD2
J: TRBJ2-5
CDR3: CASSLGLAGQETQYF
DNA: TGTGCCAGCAGCCTCGGACTAGCGGGTCAAGAGACCCAGTACTTC

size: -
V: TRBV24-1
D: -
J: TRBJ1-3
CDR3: CATINSEWRPIKNTIYF
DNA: TGTGCCACCATCAACTCAGAATGGAGGCCCATTAAAAACACCATATATTTT

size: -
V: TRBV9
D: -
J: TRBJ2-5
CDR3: CASSVPGHPQYF
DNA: TGTGCCAGCAGCGTTCCAGGGCACCCCCAGTACTTC

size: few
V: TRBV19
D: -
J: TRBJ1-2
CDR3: CASTPYSTGADYGYTF
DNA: TGTGCCAGTACCCCCTATTCGACAGGAGCCGACTATGGCTACACCTTC

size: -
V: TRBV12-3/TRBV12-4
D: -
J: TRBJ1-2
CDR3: CASSLTTNYGYTF
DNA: TGTGCCAGCAGTTTAACTACAAACTATGGCTACACCTTC

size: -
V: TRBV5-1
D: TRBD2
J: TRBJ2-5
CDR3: CASSLVLAVQETQYF
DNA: TGCGCCAGCAGCTTGGTCCTAGCGGTCCAAGAGACCCAGTACTTC

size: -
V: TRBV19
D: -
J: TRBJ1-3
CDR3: CASSSDSGNTIYF
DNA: TGTGCCAGTAGTAGCGACTCTGGAAACACCATATATTTT

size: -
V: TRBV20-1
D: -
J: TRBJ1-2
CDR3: CSATQTGGYTF
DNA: TGCAGTGCTACTCAGACCGGGGGCTACACCTTC